The entry below describes one T cell receptor beta chain. Its cognate antigen is unknown. The record originates from a study of cytomegalovirus exposure and HLA in healthy donors. Looking at the study overall: A data release that came early held some 84 million unique TCRs from HLA-typed donors.

Findings and caveats of the study: It was assumed in the presence/absence analyses that sequencing depth was roughly uniform across donors. Immune exposure information available was restricted to CMV serostatus.

The PCR made use of 60 Vbeta and 13 Jbeta primers. Method: immunoSEQ multiplex PCR; TCRdb's copy keeps in-frame clones and lacks some. The sample records 60,000 to 75,000 clones, 73% being singletons. Germline CDR1 reads SQVTM; CDR2 reads ANQGSEA. The CDR3 covers 13 residues. Source material: PBMCs. The V and J genes are TRBV29-1 and TRBJ2-5; D may be TRBD1 (5 bases). The J call may be wrong; the DNA end is better matched by TRBJ2-7. The origin of this receptor is a man between 50 and 59 years old in good health and CMV-seronegative. In DNA form, the CDR3 reads TGCAGCGCATCGGGCAGGGCCGGCGACGAGCAGTACTTC. Translated: CSASGRAGDEQYF.